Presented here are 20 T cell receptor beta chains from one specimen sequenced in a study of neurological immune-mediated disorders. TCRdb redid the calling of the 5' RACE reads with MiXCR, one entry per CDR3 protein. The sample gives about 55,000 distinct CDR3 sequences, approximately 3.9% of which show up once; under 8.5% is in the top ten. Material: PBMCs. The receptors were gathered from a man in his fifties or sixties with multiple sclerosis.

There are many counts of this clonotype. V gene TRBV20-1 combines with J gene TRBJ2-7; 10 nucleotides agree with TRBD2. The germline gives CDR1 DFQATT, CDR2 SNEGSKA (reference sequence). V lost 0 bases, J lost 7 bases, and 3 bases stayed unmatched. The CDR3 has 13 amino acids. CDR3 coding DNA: TGCAGTGCTAGAGAAGCGGGGGGGCGTGAGCAGTACTTC. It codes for CSAREAGGREQYF.

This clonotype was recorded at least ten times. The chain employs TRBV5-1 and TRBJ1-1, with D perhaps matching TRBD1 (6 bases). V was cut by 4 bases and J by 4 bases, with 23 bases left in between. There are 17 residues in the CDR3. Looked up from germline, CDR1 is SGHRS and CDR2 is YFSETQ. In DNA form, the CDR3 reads TGCGCCAGCAGCCACGGGGGGGCGGACGGAGAAAGCACTGAAGCTTTCTTT. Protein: CASSHGGADGESTEAFF.

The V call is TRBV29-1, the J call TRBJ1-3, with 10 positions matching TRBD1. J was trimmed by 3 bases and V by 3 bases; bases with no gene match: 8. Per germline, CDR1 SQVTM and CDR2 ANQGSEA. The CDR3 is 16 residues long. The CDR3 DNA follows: TGCAGCGTTGAGGTGTTCGGGACAGGGGATGGAAACACCATATATTTT. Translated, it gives CSVEVFGTGDGNTIYF. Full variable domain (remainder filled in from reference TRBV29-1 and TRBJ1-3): SAVISQKPSRDICQRGTSLTIQCQVDSQVTMMFWYRQQPGQSLTLIATANQGSEATYESGFVIDKFPISRPNLTFSTLTVSNMSPEDSSIYLCSVEVFGTGDGNTIYFGEGSWLTVV.

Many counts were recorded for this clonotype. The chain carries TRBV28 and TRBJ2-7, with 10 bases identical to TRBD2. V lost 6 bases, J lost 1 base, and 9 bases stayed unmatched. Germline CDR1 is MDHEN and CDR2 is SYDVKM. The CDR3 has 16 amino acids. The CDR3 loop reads CASRPPSGSVSYEQYF. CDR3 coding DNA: TGTGCCAGCAGACCACCTAGCGGGAGTGTGTCCTACGAGCAGTACTTC.

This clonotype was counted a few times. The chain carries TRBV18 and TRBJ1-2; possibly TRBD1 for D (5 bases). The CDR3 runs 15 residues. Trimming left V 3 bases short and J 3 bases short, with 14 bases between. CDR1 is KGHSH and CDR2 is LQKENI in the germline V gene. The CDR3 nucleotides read TGTGCCAGCTCACCGCGAGCCGGAGGGGACTATGGCTACACCTTC. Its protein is CASSPRAGGDYGYTF.

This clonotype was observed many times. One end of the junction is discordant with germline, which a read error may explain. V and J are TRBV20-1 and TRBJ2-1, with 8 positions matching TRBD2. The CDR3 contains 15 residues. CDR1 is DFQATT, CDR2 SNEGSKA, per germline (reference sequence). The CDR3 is CSARVAGITYNEQFF. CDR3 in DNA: TGCAGTGCCAGAGTAGCGGGGATCACCTACAATGAGCAGTTCTTC.

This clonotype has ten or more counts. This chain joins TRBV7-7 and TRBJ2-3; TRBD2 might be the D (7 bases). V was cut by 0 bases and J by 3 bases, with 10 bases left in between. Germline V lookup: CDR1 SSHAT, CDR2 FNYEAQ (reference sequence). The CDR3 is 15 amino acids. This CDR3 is CASSLAGGPTDTQYF. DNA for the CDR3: TGTGCCAGCAGCTTAGCGGGGGGGCCGACAGATACGCAGTATTTT.

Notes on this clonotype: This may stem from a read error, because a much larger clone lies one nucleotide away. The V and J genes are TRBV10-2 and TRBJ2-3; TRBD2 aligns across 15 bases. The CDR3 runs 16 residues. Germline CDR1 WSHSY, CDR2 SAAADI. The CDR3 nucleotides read TGCACCAGCAGTGGTGGACTAGCGGGGGGGACAGATACGCAGTATTTT. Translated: CTSSGGLAGGTDTQYF.

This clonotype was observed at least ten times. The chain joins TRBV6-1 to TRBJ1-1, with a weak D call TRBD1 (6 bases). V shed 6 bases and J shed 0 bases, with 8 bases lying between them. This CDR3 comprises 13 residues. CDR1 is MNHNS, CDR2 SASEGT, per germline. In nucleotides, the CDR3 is TGTGCCAGCAGGGGACACCTGAACACTGAAGCTTTCTTT. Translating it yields CASRGHLNTEAFF.

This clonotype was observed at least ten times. The CDR3 is CASSVRDRSSGNTIYF. CDR3 coding DNA: TGTGCCAGCAGCGTCCGGGACAGGAGCTCTGGAAACACCATATATTTT. The rearrangement uses TRBV7-6 and TRBJ1-3, with 8 nucleotides matching TRBD1. V dropped 5 bases and J dropped 0; count of bases not matched to a gene: 6. This CDR3 has 16 residues. The V gene's germline CDR1 is SGHVS and CDR2 FNYEAQ.

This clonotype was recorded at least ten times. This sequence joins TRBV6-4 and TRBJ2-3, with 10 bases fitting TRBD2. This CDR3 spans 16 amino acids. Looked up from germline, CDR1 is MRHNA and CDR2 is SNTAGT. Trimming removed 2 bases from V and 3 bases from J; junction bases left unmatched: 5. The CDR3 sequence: CASSDEAGGPTDTQYF. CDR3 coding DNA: TGTGCCAGCAGTGACGAAGCGGGAGGGCCTACAGATACGCAGTATTTT.

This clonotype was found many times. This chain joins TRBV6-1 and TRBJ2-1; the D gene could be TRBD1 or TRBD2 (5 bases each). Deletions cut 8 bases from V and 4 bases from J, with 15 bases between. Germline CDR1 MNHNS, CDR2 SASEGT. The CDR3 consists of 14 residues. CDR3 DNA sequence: TGTGCCAGCGTCAGGGAGCCCAGTTACAATGAGCAGTTCTTC. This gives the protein CASVREPSYNEQFF.

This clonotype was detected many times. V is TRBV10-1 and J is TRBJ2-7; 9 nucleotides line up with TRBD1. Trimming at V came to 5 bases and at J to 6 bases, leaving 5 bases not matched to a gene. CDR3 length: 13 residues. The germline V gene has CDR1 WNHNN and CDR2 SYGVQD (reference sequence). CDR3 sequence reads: CASSPGTGSEQYF. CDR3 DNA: TGCGCCAGCAGTCCCGGGACAGGGAGCGAGCAGTACTTC.

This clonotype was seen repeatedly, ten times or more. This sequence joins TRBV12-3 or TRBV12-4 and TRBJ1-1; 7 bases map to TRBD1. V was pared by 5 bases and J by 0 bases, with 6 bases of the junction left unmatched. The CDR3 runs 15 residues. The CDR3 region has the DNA TGTGCCAGCAGTAACAGGGGAACGATGAACACTGAAGCTTTCTTT. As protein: CASSNRGTMNTEAFF.

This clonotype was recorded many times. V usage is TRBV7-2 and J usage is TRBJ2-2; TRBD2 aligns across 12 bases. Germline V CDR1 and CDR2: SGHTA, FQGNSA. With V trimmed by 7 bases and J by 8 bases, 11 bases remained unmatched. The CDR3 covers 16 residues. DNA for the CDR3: TGTGCCAGCACCTGGGGACTAGCGGGCAGAGGGGGGGAGCTGTTTTTT. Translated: CASTWGLAGRGGELFF.

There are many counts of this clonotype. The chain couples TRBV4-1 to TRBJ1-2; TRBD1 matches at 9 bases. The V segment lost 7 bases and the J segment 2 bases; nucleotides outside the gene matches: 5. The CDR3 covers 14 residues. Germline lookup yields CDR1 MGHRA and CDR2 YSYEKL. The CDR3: CASTWDRVNYGYTF. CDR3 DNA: TGCGCCAGCACCTGGGACAGGGTAAACTATGGCTACACCTTC.

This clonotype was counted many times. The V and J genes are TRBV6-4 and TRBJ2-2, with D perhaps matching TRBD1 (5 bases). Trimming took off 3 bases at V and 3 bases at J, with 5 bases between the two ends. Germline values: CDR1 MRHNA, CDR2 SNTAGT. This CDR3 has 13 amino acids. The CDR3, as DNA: TGTGCCAGCAGTGAAGGGGACACCGGGGAGCTGTTTTTT. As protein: CASSEGDTGELFF.

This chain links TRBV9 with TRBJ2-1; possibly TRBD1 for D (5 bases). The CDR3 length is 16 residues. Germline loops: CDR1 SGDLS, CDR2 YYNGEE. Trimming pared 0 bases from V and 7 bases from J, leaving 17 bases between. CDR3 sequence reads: CASSVVGAVGLNEQFF. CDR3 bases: TGTGCCAGCAGCGTAGTTGGGGCAGTGGGGTTGAATGAGCAGTTCTTC.

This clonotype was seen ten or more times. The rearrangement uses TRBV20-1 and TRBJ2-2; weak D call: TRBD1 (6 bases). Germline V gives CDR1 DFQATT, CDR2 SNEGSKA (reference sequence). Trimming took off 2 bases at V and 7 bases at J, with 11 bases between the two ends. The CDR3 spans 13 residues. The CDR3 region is CSARSQGYGELFF. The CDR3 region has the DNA TGCAGTGCTAGATCACAGGGATACGGGGAGCTGTTTTTT.

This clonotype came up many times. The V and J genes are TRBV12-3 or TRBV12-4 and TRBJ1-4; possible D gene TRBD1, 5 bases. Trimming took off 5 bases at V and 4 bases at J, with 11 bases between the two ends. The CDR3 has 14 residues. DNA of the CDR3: TGTGCCAGCAGTCCCGGGACTCATAATGAAAAACTGTTTTTT. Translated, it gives CASSPGTHNEKLFF.